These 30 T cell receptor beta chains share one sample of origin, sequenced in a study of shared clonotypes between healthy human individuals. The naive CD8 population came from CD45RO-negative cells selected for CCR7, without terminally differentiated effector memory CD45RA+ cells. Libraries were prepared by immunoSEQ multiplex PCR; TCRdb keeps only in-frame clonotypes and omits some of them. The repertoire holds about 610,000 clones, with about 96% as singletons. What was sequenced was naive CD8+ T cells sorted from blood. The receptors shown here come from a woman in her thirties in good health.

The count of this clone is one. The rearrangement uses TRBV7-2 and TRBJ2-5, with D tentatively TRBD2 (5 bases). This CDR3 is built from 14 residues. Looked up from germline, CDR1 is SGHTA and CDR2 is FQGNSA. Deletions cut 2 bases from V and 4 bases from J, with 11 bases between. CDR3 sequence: CASSLLGSRETQYF. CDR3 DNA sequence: TGTGCCAGCAGCTTACTGGGGAGTCGAGAGACCCAGTACTTC.

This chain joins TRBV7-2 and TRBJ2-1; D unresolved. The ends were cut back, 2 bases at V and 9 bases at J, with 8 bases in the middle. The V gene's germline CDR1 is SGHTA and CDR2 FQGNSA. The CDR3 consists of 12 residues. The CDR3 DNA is TGTGCCAGCAGCTTATTCGGATCTGAGCAGTTCTTC. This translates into CASSLFGSEQFF.

This chain's CDR3 is CASSYEPGVAKNIQYF. As DNA, the CDR3 is TGCGCCAGCAGCTATGAACCAGGGGTAGCCAAAAACATTCAGTACTTC. The V and J genes are TRBV4-1 and TRBJ2-4, with D tentatively TRBD1 (6 bases). Trimming took 5 bases from V and 0 from J, leaving 14 bases between them. CDR3 length: 16 amino acids. Germline-derived CDR1 and CDR2 are MGHRA and YSYEKL.

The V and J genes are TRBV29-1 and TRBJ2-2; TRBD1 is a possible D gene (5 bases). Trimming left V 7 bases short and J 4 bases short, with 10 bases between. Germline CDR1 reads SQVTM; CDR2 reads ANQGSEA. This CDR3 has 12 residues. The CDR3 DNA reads TGCAGCGGTGAGACAGCCACCGGGGAGCTGTTTTTT. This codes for CSGETATGELFF.

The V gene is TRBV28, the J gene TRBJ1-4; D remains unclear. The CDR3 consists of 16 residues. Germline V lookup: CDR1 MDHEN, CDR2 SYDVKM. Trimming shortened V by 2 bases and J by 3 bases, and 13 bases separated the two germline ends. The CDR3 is CASSLGAELPNEKLFF. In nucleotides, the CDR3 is TGTGCCAGCAGTTTAGGTGCAGAGTTGCCTAATGAAAAACTGTTTTTT.

Here the CDR3 reads CASSPSLAHNEQFF. CDR3 in DNA: TGTGCCAGCAGCCCCTCCCTGGCCCACAATGAGCAGTTCTTC. The rearrangement links TRBV13 to TRBJ2-1; D call uncertain. V was cut by 5 bases and J by 5 bases, with 13 bases left in between. The length of the CDR3 is 14 residues. Germline-derived CDR1 and CDR2 are PRHDT and FYEKMQ (reference sequence).

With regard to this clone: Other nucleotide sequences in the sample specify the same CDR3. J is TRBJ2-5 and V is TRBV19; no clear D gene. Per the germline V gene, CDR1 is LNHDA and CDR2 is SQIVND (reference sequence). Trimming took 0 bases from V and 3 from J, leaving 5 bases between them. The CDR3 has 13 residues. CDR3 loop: CASSIDLEETQYF. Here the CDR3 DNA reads TGTGCCAGTAGTATAGATCTAGAAGAGACCCAGTACTTC.

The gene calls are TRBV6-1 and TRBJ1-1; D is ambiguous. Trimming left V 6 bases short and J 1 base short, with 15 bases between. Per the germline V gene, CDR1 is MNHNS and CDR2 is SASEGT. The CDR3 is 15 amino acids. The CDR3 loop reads CASSPTFDGNTEAFF. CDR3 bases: TGTGCCAGCAGCCCAACTTTCGACGGGAACACTGAAGCTTTCTTT.

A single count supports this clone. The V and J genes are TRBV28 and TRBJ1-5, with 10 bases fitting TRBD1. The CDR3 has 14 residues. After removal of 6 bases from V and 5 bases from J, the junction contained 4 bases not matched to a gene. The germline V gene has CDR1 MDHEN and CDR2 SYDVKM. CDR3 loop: CASSHDRGHQPQHF. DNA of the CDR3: TGTGCCAGCAGCCACGACAGGGGGCATCAGCCCCAGCATTTT.

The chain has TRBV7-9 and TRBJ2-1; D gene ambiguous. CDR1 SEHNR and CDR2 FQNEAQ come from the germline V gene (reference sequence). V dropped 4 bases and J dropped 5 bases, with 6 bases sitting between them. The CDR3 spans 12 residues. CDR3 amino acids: CASSSTHNEQFF. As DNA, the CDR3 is TGTGCCAGCAGCTCCACTCACAATGAGCAGTTCTTC.

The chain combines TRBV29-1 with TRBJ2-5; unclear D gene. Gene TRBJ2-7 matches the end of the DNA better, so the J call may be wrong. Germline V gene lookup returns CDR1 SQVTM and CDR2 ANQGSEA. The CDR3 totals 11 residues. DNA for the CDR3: TGCAGCGTTCAGAGCAACTACGAGCAGTACTTC. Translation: CSVQSNYEQYF.

DNA for the CDR3: TGTGCCAGCAGTGAAGGGACTAGTGTTGGTGAGCAGTTCTTC. Translating gives CASSEGTSVGEQFF. The chain carries TRBV25-1 and TRBJ2-1, with 8 nucleotides matching TRBD2. Trimming at V came to 2 bases and at J to 9 bases, leaving 6 bases not matched to a gene. This CDR3 has 14 amino acids. Germline V lookup: CDR1 MGHDK, CDR2 SYGVNS.

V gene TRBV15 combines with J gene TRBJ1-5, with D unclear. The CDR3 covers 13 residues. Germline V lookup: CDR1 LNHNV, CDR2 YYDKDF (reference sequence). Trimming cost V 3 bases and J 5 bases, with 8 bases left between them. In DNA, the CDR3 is TGTGCCACCAGCAGGGGTGCGGATCAGCCCCAGCATTTT. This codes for CATSRGADQPQHF.

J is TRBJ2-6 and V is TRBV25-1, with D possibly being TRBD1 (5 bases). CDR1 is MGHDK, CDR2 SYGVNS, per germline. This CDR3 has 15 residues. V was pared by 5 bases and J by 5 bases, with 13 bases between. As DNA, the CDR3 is TGTGCCAGCAGTTATGGACAAAGTCGGGCCAACGTCCTGACTTTC. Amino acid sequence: CASSYGQSRANVLTF. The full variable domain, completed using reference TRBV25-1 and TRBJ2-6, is EADIYQTPRYLVIGTGKKITLECSQTMGHDKMYWYQQDPGMELHLIHYSYGVNSTEKGDLSSESTVSRIRTEHFPLTLESARPSHTSQYLCASSYGQSRANVLTFGAGSRLTVL.

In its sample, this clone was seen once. CDR3 in amino acids: CASSEGRDGYEQYF. The CDR3 bases are TGCGCCAGCAGTGAAGGTCGGGACGGATACGAGCAGTACTTC. The V gene is TRBV10-1, the J gene TRBJ2-7, with D perhaps assigned TRBD1 or TRBD2 (5 bases each). The germline V and J ends were trimmed by 3 bases and 4 bases, with 13 bases remaining between them. In germline, CDR1 is WNHNN, CDR2 SYGVQD (reference sequence). The length of the CDR3 is 14 residues.

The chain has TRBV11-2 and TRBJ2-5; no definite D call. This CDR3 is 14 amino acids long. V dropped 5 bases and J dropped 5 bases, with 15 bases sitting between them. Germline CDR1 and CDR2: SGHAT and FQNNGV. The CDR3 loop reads CASSPAMMEETQYF. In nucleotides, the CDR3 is TGTGCCAGCAGCCCAGCCATGATGGAGGAGACCCAGTACTTC. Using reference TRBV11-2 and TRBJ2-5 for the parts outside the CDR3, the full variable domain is EAGVAQSPRYKIIEKRQSVAFWCNPISGHATLYWYQQILGQGPKLLIQFQNNGVVDDSQLPKDRFSAERLKGVDSTLKIQPAKLEDSAVYLCASSPAMMEETQYFGPGTRLLVL.

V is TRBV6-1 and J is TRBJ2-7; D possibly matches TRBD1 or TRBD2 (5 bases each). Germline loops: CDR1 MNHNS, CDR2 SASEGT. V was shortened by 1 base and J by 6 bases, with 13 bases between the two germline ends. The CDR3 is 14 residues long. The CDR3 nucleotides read TGTGCCAGCAGTGAAGAAAGGGACCTCTCCGAGCAGTACTTC. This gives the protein CASSEERDLSEQYF.

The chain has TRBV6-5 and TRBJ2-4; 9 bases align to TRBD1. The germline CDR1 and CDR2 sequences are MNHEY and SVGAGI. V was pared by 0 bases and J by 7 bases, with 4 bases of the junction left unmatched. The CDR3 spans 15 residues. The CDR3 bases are TGTGCCAGCAGTTACTCGTCCGGACAGGGGAACATTCAGTACTTC. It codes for CASSYSSGQGNIQYF.

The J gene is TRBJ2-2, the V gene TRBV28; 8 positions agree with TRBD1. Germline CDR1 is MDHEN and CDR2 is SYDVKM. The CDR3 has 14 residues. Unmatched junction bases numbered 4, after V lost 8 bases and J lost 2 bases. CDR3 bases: TGTGCCAGCTGGGGACAGGACAACACCGGGGAGCTGTTTTTT. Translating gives CASWGQDNTGELFF.

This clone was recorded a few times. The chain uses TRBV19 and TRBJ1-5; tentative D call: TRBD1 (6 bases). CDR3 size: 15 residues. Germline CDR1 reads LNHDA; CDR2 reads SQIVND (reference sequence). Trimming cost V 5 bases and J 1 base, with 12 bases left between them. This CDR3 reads CASSPSGQSNQPQHF. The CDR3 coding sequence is TGTGCCAGTAGTCCTTCAGGACAGAGCAATCAGCCCCAGCATTTT.

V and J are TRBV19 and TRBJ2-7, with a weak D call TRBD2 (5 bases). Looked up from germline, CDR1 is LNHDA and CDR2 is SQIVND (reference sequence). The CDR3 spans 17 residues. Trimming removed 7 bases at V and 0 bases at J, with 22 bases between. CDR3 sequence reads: CASTPVFAGPSSYEQYF. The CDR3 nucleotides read TGTGCCAGTACCCCCGTCTTTGCGGGTCCAAGCTCCTACGAGCAGTACTTC.

The CDR3 reads CASSPQDWQLYEQYF. The CDR3 DNA reads TGTGCCAGCAGCCCCCAGGACTGGCAGCTCTACGAGCAGTACTTC. This chain joins TRBV7-9 and TRBJ2-5, with D maybe TRBD2 (5 bases). The J call could be wrong; TRBJ2-7 is a better fit for the DNA end. Per germline, CDR1 SEHNR and CDR2 FQNEAQ (reference sequence). The CDR3 has 15 residues.

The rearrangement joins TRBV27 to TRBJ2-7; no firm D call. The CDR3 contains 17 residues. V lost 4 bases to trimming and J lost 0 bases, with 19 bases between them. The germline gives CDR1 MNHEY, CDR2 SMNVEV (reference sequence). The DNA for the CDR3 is TGTGCCAGCAGTTCTACAGCTTACTCAGCCACCTCCTACGAGCAGTACTTC. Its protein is CASSSTAYSATSYEQYF.

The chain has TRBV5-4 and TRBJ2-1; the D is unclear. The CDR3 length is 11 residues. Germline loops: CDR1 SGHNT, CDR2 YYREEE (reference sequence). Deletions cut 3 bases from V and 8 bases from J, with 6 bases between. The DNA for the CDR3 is TGTGCCAGCAGCTCGGCCCATGAGCAGTTCTTC. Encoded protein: CASSSAHEQFF.

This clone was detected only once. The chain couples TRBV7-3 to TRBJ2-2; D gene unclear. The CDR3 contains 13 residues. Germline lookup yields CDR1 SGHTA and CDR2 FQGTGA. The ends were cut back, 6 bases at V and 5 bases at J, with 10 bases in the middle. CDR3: CASRPTSTGELFF. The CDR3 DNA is TGTGCCAGCAGACCCACTTCGACCGGGGAGCTGTTTTTT.

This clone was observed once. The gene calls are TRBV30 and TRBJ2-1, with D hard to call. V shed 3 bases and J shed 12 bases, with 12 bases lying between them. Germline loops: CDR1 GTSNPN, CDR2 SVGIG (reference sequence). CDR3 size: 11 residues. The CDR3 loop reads CAWRPYVGQFF. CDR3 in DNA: TGTGCCTGGAGGCCCTATGTCGGGCAGTTCTTC.

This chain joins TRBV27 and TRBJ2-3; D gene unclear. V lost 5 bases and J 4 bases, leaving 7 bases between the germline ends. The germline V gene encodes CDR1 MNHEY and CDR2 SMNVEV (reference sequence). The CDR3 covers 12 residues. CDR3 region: CASSGYADTQYF. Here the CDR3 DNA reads TGTGCCAGCAGTGGTTACGCAGATACGCAGTATTTT.

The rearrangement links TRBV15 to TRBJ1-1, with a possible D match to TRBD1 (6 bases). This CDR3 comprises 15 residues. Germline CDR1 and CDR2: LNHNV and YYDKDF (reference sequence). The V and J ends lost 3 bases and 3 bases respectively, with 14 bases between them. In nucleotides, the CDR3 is TGTGCCACCAGCAGTGGGGGGGCGTTTGACACTGAAGCTTTCTTT. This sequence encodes CATSSGGAFDTEAFF.

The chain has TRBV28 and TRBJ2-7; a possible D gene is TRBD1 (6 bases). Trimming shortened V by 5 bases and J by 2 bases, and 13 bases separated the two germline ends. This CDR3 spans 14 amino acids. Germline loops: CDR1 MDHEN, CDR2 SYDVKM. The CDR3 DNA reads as TGTGCCAGCAGTCCCGCGACAGGCCCCTACGAGCAGTACTTC. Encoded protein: CASSPATGPYEQYF.

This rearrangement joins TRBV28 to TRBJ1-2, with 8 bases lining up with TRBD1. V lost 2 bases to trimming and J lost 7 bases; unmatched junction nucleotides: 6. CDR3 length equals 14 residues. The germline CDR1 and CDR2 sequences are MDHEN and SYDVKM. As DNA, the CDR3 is TGTGCCAGCAGTTTAGGGCAGGGGGCGAGTGGCTACACCTTC. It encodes CASSLGQGASGYTF.